Shown below are 31 T cell receptor beta chains from a single sample sequenced in a study of beta chain features in type 1 diabetes. Findings and caveats of the study: Shortening that was moderate but significant affected the TCRB CDR3s of Type 1 diabetes patients in all four CD4+ subsets.

These TCRs are of unknown antigen specificity. cDNA synthesis used the whole RNA isolate, giving expressed TCRB sequences. The data were produced by immunoSEQ multiplex PCR, yet TCRdb's version contains in-frame clones alone and is incomplete. This table has more than 250,000 clones, over 12% appearing once. The sequenced material came from naive CD4+ T cells from blood. All receptors come from a man younger than 35 with type 1 diabetes.

This chain connects TRBV18 to TRBJ1-6; the D is unclear. This CDR3 is 15 amino acids long. V was pared by 3 bases and J by 19 bases, with 25 bases between. CDR1 and CDR2 (germline): KGHSH, LQKENI. DNA of the CDR3: TGTGCCAGCTCACCCGGCGAGGGTCGTAGCGCGGGGTTACACTTT. Translation gives CASSPGEGRSAGLHF.

This clone was recorded a few times. The chain employs TRBV7-9 and TRBJ2-7, with TRBD1 matching 10 bases. The V gene's germline CDR1 is SEHNR and CDR2 FQNEAQ (reference sequence). The length of the CDR3 is 14 residues. The J segment lost 4 bases and the V segment lost 1 base, leaving 1 base of the junction unmatched. DNA of the CDR3: TGTGCCAGCAGCTTAGGGGGACAGGGGTACGAGCAGTACTTC. This translates into CASSLGGQGYEQYF.

This clone was recorded a few times. This chain connects TRBV7-2 to TRBJ1-1; D gene ambiguous. The CDR3 covers 17 residues. Looked up from germline, CDR1 is SGHTA and CDR2 is FQGNSA. Trimming stripped 7 bases from V and 0 bases from J, with 21 bases between. CDR3 region: CASKLEEGLGMNTEAFF. The CDR3 DNA follows: TGTGCCAGCAAGTTGGAGGAGGGTTTGGGAATGAACACTGAAGCTTTCTTT.

The table lists this clone with a few counts. This chain connects TRBV27 to TRBJ2-7; 8 bases align to TRBD1. V dropped 6 bases and J dropped 5; count of bases not matched to a gene: 9. CDR3 size: 14 residues. Germline lookup yields CDR1 MNHEY and CDR2 SMNVEV (reference sequence). The DNA of the CDR3 is TGTGCCAGCAGCCTCAGGGGACAGGTGGACGAGCAGTACTTC. It translates to CASSLRGQVDEQYF.

This clone has just a few counts. V gene TRBV28 combines with J gene TRBJ2-7; 11 bases are shared with TRBD1. The V gene end was trimmed by 6 bases and the J gene end by 5 bases; junction bases not matched to a gene: 3. The germline V gene encodes CDR1 MDHEN and CDR2 SYDVKM. This CDR3 region has 13 residues. The CDR3 protein is CASRGQGVHEQYF. The CDR3 DNA reads TGTGCCAGCAGGGGACAGGGGGTCCACGAGCAGTACTTC. The full variable domain, in which reference TRBV28 and TRBJ2-7 provide the parts outside the CDR3, is DVKVTQSSRYLVKRTGEKVFLECVQDMDHENMFWYRQDPGLGLRLIYFSYDVKMKEKGDIPEGYSVSREKKERFSLILESASTNQTSMYLCASRGQGVHEQYFGPGTRLTVT.

This chain connects TRBV28 to TRBJ2-6, with a weak D call TRBD2 (6 bases). The CDR3 length is 15 residues. Germline CDR1 reads MDHEN; CDR2 reads SYDVKM. V was trimmed by 2 bases and J by 1 base, leaving 6 bases between them. The CDR3 here is CASSLAGSGANVLTF. The CDR3 DNA sequence: TGTGCCAGCAGTTTAGCGGGGTCTGGGGCCAACGTCCTGACTTTC.

This clone has only a few counts. The chain recombines TRBV11-2 with TRBJ2-7, with TRBD2 as a possible D gene (5 bases). Germline values: CDR1 SGHAT, CDR2 FQNNGV. V was cut by 1 base and J by 4 bases, with 23 bases left in between. The CDR3 sequence is 18 residues long. CDR3 coding DNA: TGTGCCAGCAGCTTAGTTTCCAGAGTAGCGCTAATAGCTTACGAGCAGTACTTC. Translation: CASSLVSRVALIAYEQYF.

The genes are TRBV11-3 and TRBJ2-7, with 8 nucleotides matching TRBD1. Germline trimming cut 5 bases from V and 5 bases from J; bases unmatched to any gene: 5. Germline V gene lookup returns CDR1 SGHNT and CDR2 YENEEA. The CDR3 has 13 amino acids. The CDR3 loop is CASSPDRGNEQYF. The CDR3 nucleotides are TGTGCCAGCAGCCCCGACAGGGGCAACGAGCAGTACTTC. Combining the CDR3 with reference TRBV11-3 and TRBJ2-7 gives the whole variable domain EAGVVQSPRYKIIEKKQPVAFWCNPISGHNTLYWYLQNLGQGPELLIRYENEEAVDDSQLPKDRFSAERLKGVDSTLKIQPAELGDSAVYLCASSPDRGNEQYFGPGTRLTVT.

This chain joins TRBV7-7 and TRBJ2-5, with 11 bases that match TRBD2. The germline V gene has CDR1 SSHAT and CDR2 FNYEAQ (reference sequence). CDR3 length: 12 residues. CDR3 loop: CASGRAGETQYF. CDR3 DNA: TGTGCTAGCGGGAGGGCAGGAGAGACCCAGTACTTC.

The sample holds a few counts of this clone. The chain joins TRBV29-1 to TRBJ1-3; D unclear. V was shortened by 7 bases and J by 4 bases, with 8 bases between the two germline ends. Germline-derived CDR1 and CDR2 are SQVTM and ANQGSEA. The CDR3 covers 11 residues. The CDR3 loop reads CSGGGGNTIYF. CDR3 nucleotides: TGCAGCGGAGGAGGGGGAAACACCATATATTTT.

In this sample, this clone turned up a few times. The V gene is TRBV4-3, the J gene TRBJ2-7, with no clear D. Trimming removed 0 bases at V and 1 base at J, with 10 bases between. Looked up from germline, CDR1 is LGHNA and CDR2 is YSLEER. This CDR3 region has 15 residues. CDR3 nucleotide sequence: TGCGCCAGCAGCCAAGATGTTCTGCGATCCTACGAGCAGTACTTC. Amino acids: CASSQDVLRSYEQYF.

The gene calls are TRBV7-8 and TRBJ1-5; D not resolved. This CDR3 is built from 17 residues. Per germline, CDR1 SGHVS and CDR2 FQNEAQ. The V end lost 5 bases, the J end lost 7 bases, and 24 bases lay between the germline ends. In nucleotides, the CDR3 is TGTGCCAGCAGCAACGACCGGGGATTTGGGGTTTACCAGCCCCAGCATTTT. It codes for CASSNDRGFGVYQPQHF.

This sequence joins TRBV18 and TRBJ2-1; 10 positions agree with TRBD2. Germline values: CDR1 KGHSH, CDR2 LQKENI. There are 16 residues in the CDR3. The J segment lost 3 bases and the V segment lost 6 bases, leaving 8 bases of the junction unmatched. CDR3 sequence: CASSPILAGNYNEQFF. In DNA form, the CDR3 reads TGTGCCAGCTCGCCTATACTAGCGGGGAACTACAATGAGCAGTTCTTC. Based on the CDR3 plus reference TRBV18 and TRBJ2-1, the full variable domain is NAGVMQNPRHLVRRRGQEARLRCSPMKGHSHVYWYRQLPEEGLKFMVYLQKENIIDESGMPKERFSAEFPKEGPSILRIQQVVRGDSAAYFCASSPILAGNYNEQFFGPGTRLTVL.

This clone has only a few counts. The chain recombines TRBV29-1 with TRBJ1-2; 12 bases match TRBD1. There are 15 residues in the CDR3. V was clipped by 1 base and J by 6 bases; unmatched bases: 6. CDR1 and CDR2 (germline): SQVTM, ANQGSEA. The CDR3 spells CSVEVPGTGGNGYTF. The DNA of the CDR3 is TGCAGCGTTGAAGTCCCCGGGACAGGGGGCAATGGCTACACCTTC.

The rearrangement uses TRBV4-2 and TRBJ2-1; D is ambiguous. Germline CDR1 is LGHNA and CDR2 is YNFKEQ. The CDR3 has 14 residues. V was clipped by 1 base and J by 9 bases, with 13 bases between them. This CDR3 is CASSQVSIEAEQFF. CDR3 in DNA: TGTGCCAGCAGCCAAGTCTCAATAGAAGCTGAGCAGTTCTTC.

This chain uses TRBV19 with TRBJ1-2, with D possibly being TRBD1 (5 bases). V was shortened by 1 base and J by 4 bases, with 13 bases between the two germline ends. The V gene's germline CDR1 is LNHDA and CDR2 SQIVND (reference sequence). This CDR3 is built from 15 residues. The CDR3 DNA sequence: TGTGCCAGTAGTATAGGTGACAGTCGGAGCTATGGCTACACCTTC. Its translation: CASSIGDSRSYGYTF.

The chain links TRBV9 to TRBJ2-5, with 9 bases that match TRBD1. V trimming: 1 base; J trimming: 5 bases; junction bases outside the gene matches: 6. Germline V gives CDR1 SGDLS, CDR2 YYNGEE. The CDR3 loop spans 15 amino acids. The CDR3, as DNA: TGTGCCAGCAGCGTATGGGACAGGGCCAGGGAGACCCAGTACTTC. Translated, it gives CASSVWDRARETQYF.

This sequence joins TRBV4-3 and TRBJ2-1, with 15 positions matching TRBD2. Trimming took 0 bases from V and 6 from J; bases not matched to a gene: 9. This CDR3 is 19 amino acids long. Germline CDR1 reads LGHNA; CDR2 reads YSLEER. The CDR3 sequence: CASSQDIRTSGGAFNEQFF. Here the CDR3 DNA reads TGCGCCAGCAGCCAAGATATAAGGACTAGCGGGGGGGCCTTCAATGAGCAGTTCTTC.

This clone has a handful of counts. The rearrangement links TRBV5-6 to TRBJ1-2; D remains ambiguous. Germline V gives CDR1 SGHDT, CDR2 YYEEEE. The CDR3 length is 15 residues. V lost 0 bases to trimming and J lost 2 bases, with 11 bases between them. CDR3 nucleotides: TGTGCCAGCAGCTTGGCTGGGAGGAGAAACTATGGCTACACCTTC. Its protein product is CASSLAGRRNYGYTF.

This clone showed up just a few times. This chain uses TRBV6-5 with TRBJ2-1, with no clear D. This CDR3 has 11 amino acids. Trimming cost V 6 bases and J 8 bases, with 8 bases left between them. Per germline, CDR1 MNHEY and CDR2 SVGAGI. The CDR3 spells CASRREYEQFF. The DNA for the CDR3 is TGTGCCAGCAGACGCGAGTATGAGCAGTTCTTC.

This chain joins TRBV6-5 and TRBJ2-5, with D uncertain. Deletions cut 6 bases from V and 7 bases from J, with 9 bases between. Germline lookup yields CDR1 MNHEY and CDR2 SVGAGI. The CDR3 runs to 11 residues. CDR3 DNA: TGTGCCAGCAGCACTGATTGGACCCAGTACTTC. It is translated as CASSTDWTQYF.

This clone was counted only a few times. CDR3 loop: CASSPAWTGSGTDTQYF. Written as DNA, the CDR3 is TGCGCCAGCAGCCCGGCGTGGACAGGGTCAGGAACAGATACGCAGTATTTT. The chain uses TRBV5-1 and TRBJ2-3; 8 bases align to TRBD1. J lost 3 bases, V lost 4 bases, and 13 bases had no gene match. CDR1 is SGHRS, CDR2 YFSETQ, per germline. This CDR3 has 17 amino acids.

The CDR3: CASSSSQGSDTQYF. CDR3 sequence (DNA): TGTGCCAGCAGTTCATCACAGGGCTCAGATACGCAGTATTTT. The chain is built from TRBV28 and TRBJ2-3; tentative D call: TRBD1 (6 bases). CDR1 MDHEN and CDR2 SYDVKM come from the germline V gene. The CDR3 totals 14 residues. The V and J ends lost 4 bases and 4 bases respectively, with 12 bases between them.

The chain employs TRBV11-3 and TRBJ2-5; D ambiguous. This CDR3 contains 13 residues. Trimming cost V 2 bases and J 7 bases, with 11 bases left between them. CDR1 SGHNT and CDR2 YENEEA come from the germline V gene. The CDR3 DNA sequence: TGTGCCAGCAGCTTAAACGTACAGATGACCCAGTACTTC. The encoded protein is CASSLNVQMTQYF.

This clone was seen only a few times. The chain combines TRBV29-1 with TRBJ2-5, with no clear D. The CDR3 has 14 amino acids. From germline, CDR1 is SQVTM and CDR2 ANQGSEA. The V end lost 2 bases, the J end lost 1 base, and 11 bases lay between the germline ends. The CDR3 DNA follows: TGCAGCGTTGAAATTCTAACTTTCCAAGAGACCCAGTACTTC. Its translation: CSVEILTFQETQYF.

This clone has only a few counts. Likely a read error: the CDR3 ends without its conserved phenylalanine or tryptophan. Because the CDR3's place on the DNA is in doubt, the DNA is left out and the CDR3 is given as listed by TCRdb. CDR3: CASSMLQGN. The chain joins TRBV19 to TRBJ2-7; no check of the table's D call, TRBD1, against the DNA was made. With termini counted, the CDR3 has 9 amino acids. Looked up from germline, CDR1 is LNHDA and CDR2 is SQIVND (reference sequence).

The chain employs TRBV18 and TRBJ2-1; a weak D match, TRBD2 (6 bases). CDR1 KGHSH and CDR2 LQKENI come from the germline V gene. V lost 2 bases, J lost 4 bases, and 15 bases lay in between. This CDR3 contains 16 residues. The CDR3 loop reads CASSPDGGMIYNEQFF. The CDR3 DNA follows: TGTGCCAGCTCACCAGACGGCGGGATGATTTACAATGAGCAGTTCTTC.

This chain links TRBV30 with TRBJ2-1, with 10 bases matching TRBD1. Germline V gene sequence: CDR1 GTSNPN, CDR2 SVGIG (reference sequence). The CDR3 spans 14 residues. Trimming removed 5 bases from V and 1 base from J; junction bases left unmatched: 2. The CDR3 sequence: CAWAGQGSYNEQFF. CDR3 DNA: TGTGCCTGGGCGGGACAGGGGTCCTACAATGAGCAGTTCTTC.

Only a few counts were recorded for this clone. This rearrangement joins TRBV5-1 to TRBJ2-3, with 8 bases matching TRBD1. The junction had 6 bases not matched to a gene; V was cut back by 0 bases and J by 6 bases. The germline CDR1 and CDR2 sequences are SGHRS and YFSETQ. The length of the CDR3 is 15 residues. The CDR3 protein is CASSLAGRGPDTQYF. The CDR3 DNA reads TGCGCCAGCAGCTTGGCGGGCAGGGGGCCGGATACGCAGTATTTT.

V is TRBV29-1 and J is TRBJ2-7; possibly TRBD1 for D (5 bases). The V gene's germline CDR1 is SQVTM and CDR2 ANQGSEA. The CDR3 spans 13 residues. The ends were cut back, 5 bases at V and 0 bases at J, with 11 bases in the middle. The CDR3 DNA follows: TGCAGCGTTCGACAGCTCCTCTCCTACGAGCAGTACTTC. Translating it yields CSVRQLLSYEQYF.

The V gene is TRBV7-2, the J gene TRBJ2-2, with TRBD1 matching over 10 bases. The CDR3 runs to 14 residues. Germline V CDR1 and CDR2: SGHTA, FQGNSA. Unmatched junction bases numbered 2, after V lost 4 bases and J lost 6 bases. The CDR3 spells CASSSGQGSGELFF. CDR3 DNA: TGTGCCAGCAGCTCGGGACAGGGGTCCGGGGAGCTGTTTTTT.